The next 28 T cell receptor beta chains were all read from a single sample in a study of Ad26.COV2.S vaccination and SARS-CoV-2 variants. The treatment denotes: 15 to 20 received Ad26.COV2.S at low or high dose, single or two shots; roughly five received placebo; per-sample allocation not given. The samples date from day 63 after the first vaccine or placebo injection. The table came from immunoSEQ multiplex PCR; TCRdb's copy has only in-frame clones and leaves some out. The table has 440,000 or so clones, over 80% seen once; the top ten hold under 2%. The source was peripheral blood, collected in a trial of Ad26.COV2.S vaccine versus placebo. These receptors came from a person aged 18-60 years who received the Ad26.COV2.S COVID-19 vaccine or a placebo.

This chain connects TRBV4-1 to TRBJ2-1; tentatively, D is TRBD1 (6 bases). V was pared by 3 bases and J by 0 bases, with 12 bases between. CDR1 is MGHRA, CDR2 YSYEKL, per germline. The CDR3 is made up of 16 amino acids. The CDR3 sequence: CASSHHRVTSYNEQFF. CDR3 DNA: TGCGCCAGCAGCCATCACAGGGTTACCTCCTACAATGAGCAGTTCTTC.

This chain links TRBV27 with TRBJ2-3, with a tentative D call TRBD1 (6 bases). V was shortened by 1 base and J by 3 bases, with 11 bases between the two germline ends. CDR3 size: 15 residues. CDR1 is MNHEY, CDR2 SMNVEV, per germline (reference sequence). The CDR3 sequence: CASSLFLQGTDTQYF. CDR3 in DNA: TGTGCCAGCAGTTTATTTCTCCAGGGGACAGATACGCAGTATTTT.

The chain combines TRBV7-2 with TRBJ1-2, with TRBD1 matching over 9 bases. The V gene's germline CDR1 is SGHTA and CDR2 FQGNSA. The CDR3 spans 17 residues. The trim removed 1 base at V and 8 bases at J, leaving 14 bases unmatched. The CDR3 sequence: CASSLGPAGQGSSGYTF. CDR3 nucleotide sequence: TGTGCCAGCAGCTTAGGGCCTGCGGGACAGGGTAGCTCGGGCTACACCTTC. The full variable domain, in which reference TRBV7-2 and TRBJ1-2 provide the parts outside the CDR3, is GAGVSQSPSNKVTEKGKDVELRCDPISGHTALYWYRQSLGQGLEFLIYFQGNSAPDKSGLPSDRFSAERTGGSVSTLTIQRTQQEDSAVYLCASSLGPAGQGSSGYTFGSGTRLTVV.

The sample holds one count of this clone. The CDR3 loop is CASSQDRIGRGFTDTQYF. In DNA form, the CDR3 reads TGCGCCAGCAGCCAAGATCGAATCGGCAGGGGGTTTACAGATACGCAGTATTTT. This sequence joins TRBV4-3 and TRBJ2-3; the match to TRBD1 covers 7 bases. The junction had 12 bases not matched to a gene; V was cut back by 0 bases and J by 3 bases. Per the germline V gene, CDR1 is LGHNA and CDR2 is YSLEER. The CDR3 is 18 amino acids.

The chain recombines TRBV5-6 with TRBJ1-1, with D tentatively TRBD1 (5 bases). This CDR3 comprises 13 residues. Germline CDR1 and CDR2: SGHDT and YYEEEE. Trimming removed 5 bases from V and 11 bases from J, with 19 bases in between. The CDR3 bases are TGTGCCAGCAGGTTTGATACCCAGGGTGAGGCTTTCTTT. It translates to CASRFDTQGEAFF.

The chain carries TRBV30 and TRBJ2-7, with unresolved D. V was clipped by 3 bases and J by 1 base, with 13 bases between them. From germline, CDR1 is GTSNPN and CDR2 SVGIG (reference sequence). The CDR3 runs to 14 residues. Here the CDR3 DNA reads TGTGCCTGGAGCGACACAAGTCTTTCCTACGAGCAGTACTTC. It encodes CAWSDTSLSYEQYF.

The V call is TRBV4-1, the J call TRBJ1-1, with D possibly being TRBD1 (5 bases). Trimming pared 1 base from V and 6 bases from J, leaving 15 bases between. Germline CDR1 reads MGHRA; CDR2 reads YSYEKL. There are 15 residues in the CDR3. The CDR3 DNA is TGCGCCAGCAGCCAAGGATACAGGTTCGGCGCTGAAGCTTTCTTT. Its translation is CASSQGYRFGAEAFF.

The chain recombines TRBV19 with TRBJ1-5; D gene unclear. Trimming cost V 5 bases and J 0 bases, with 8 bases left between them. CDR1 and CDR2 (germline): LNHDA, SQIVND (reference sequence). The CDR3 is 14 residues long. CDR3 nucleotides: TGTGCCAGTAGTCCGATGATTAGCAATCAGCCCCAGCATTTT. Amino acids: CASSPMISNQPQHF.

V and J are TRBV27 and TRBJ1-5; unclear D gene. Trimming shortened V by 8 bases and J by 3 bases, and 17 bases separated the two germline ends. The CDR3 has 15 residues. Germline V CDR1 and CDR2: MNHEY, SMNVEV (reference sequence). CDR3 amino acids: CASRARDLNNQPQHF. The CDR3 bases are TGTGCCAGCCGTGCCCGCGATCTCAACAATCAGCCCCAGCATTTT.

The chain uses TRBV19 and TRBJ1-5; D is unclear. There are 16 residues in the CDR3. Between the trimmed V and J ends, which lost 6 bases and 2 bases, there was a span of 17 bases. Germline V gene data show CDR1 as LNHDA and CDR2 as SQIVND (reference sequence). The DNA of the CDR3 is TGTGCCAGTAGCTCACCGGGAGCTACGGGCAATCAGCCCCAGCATTTT. Translation: CASSSPGATGNQPQHF.

The V and J genes are TRBV5-1 and TRBJ2-2; D may correspond to TRBD1 or TRBD2 (6 bases each). This CDR3 has 17 amino acids. Deletions cut 5 bases from V and 0 bases from J, with 17 bases between. Germline V CDR1 and CDR2: SGHRS, YFSETQ. The CDR3 sequence is CASRDPSGAPNTGELFF. The CDR3 coding sequence is TGCGCCAGCAGGGACCCCTCGGGGGCCCCGAACACCGGGGAGCTGTTTTTT.

This clone came up a few times. The chain links TRBV4-3 to TRBJ1-3; a possible D gene is TRBD1 (5 bases). The CDR3 is 18 amino acids. V lost 1 base and J lost 3, with 19 bases in between. Germline values: CDR1 LGHNA, CDR2 YSLEER. The CDR3 bases are TGCGCCAGCAGCCAAGGACATGGGAGTCTTGGGGGTGGAAACACCATATATTTT. It is translated as CASSQGHGSLGGGNTIYF.

This rearrangement joins TRBV30 to TRBJ1-2; 10 bases line up with TRBD1. Looked up from germline, CDR1 is GTSNPN and CDR2 is SVGIG (reference sequence). The V segment lost 1 base and the J segment 10 bases; nucleotides outside the gene matches: 6. The CDR3 totals 13 residues. The CDR3 DNA sequence: TGTGCCTGGAGTGAAGTGACAGGGGGCTTCTACACCTTC. Translated: CAWSEVTGGFYTF.

This chain uses TRBV12-5 with TRBJ2-3; 9 nucleotides agree with TRBD2. Germline V lookup: CDR1 LGHNT, CDR2 FRNRAP. The CDR3 loop spans 15 amino acids. The J segment lost 3 bases and the V segment lost 4 bases, leaving 5 bases of the junction unmatched. The CDR3 here is CASGYSSGMTDTQYF. CDR3 nucleotide sequence: TGTGCTAGTGGTTATTCTAGCGGGATGACAGATACGCAGTATTTT.

This clone was detected once. This chain connects TRBV19 to TRBJ2-7; D might be TRBD1 (6 bases). The germline CDR1 and CDR2 sequences are LNHDA and SQIVND (reference sequence). The ends were cut back, 3 bases at V and 3 bases at J, with 15 bases in the middle. The CDR3 is 15 amino acids. CDR3 DNA sequence: TGTGCCAGTAGTATGTTGACAGGATCAGACTACGAGCAGTACTTC. The encoded protein is CASSMLTGSDYEQYF. The complete variable domain, with remaining parts taken from reference TRBV19 and TRBJ2-7, reads DGGITQSPKYLFRKEGQNVTLSCEQNLNHDAMYWYRQDPGQGLRLIYYSQIVNDFQKGDIAEGYSVSREKKESFPLTVTSAQKNPTAFYLCASSMLTGSDYEQYFGPGTRLTVT.

This clone was detected once. The rearrangement links TRBV7-9 to TRBJ1-1, with 11 positions matching TRBD1. This CDR3 has 16 residues. Germline V lookup: CDR1 SEHNR, CDR2 FQNEAQ (reference sequence). Trimming at V came to 1 base and at J to 5 bases, leaving 6 bases not matched to a gene. This CDR3 reads CASSLDGQGAYTEAFF. DNA of the CDR3: TGTGCCAGCAGCTTAGACGGACAGGGGGCGTATACTGAAGCTTTCTTT.

The V call is TRBV3-1 (or the pseudogene TRBV3-2), the J call TRBJ2-2; 10 nucleotides align to TRBD2. There are 17 residues in the CDR3. The germline CDR1 and CDR2 sequences are LGHDT and YNNKEL (reference sequence). J lost 9 bases, V lost 1 base, and 11 bases had no gene match. CDR3 DNA sequence: TGTGCCAGCAGCCAAGTTTGGATGGCTAGCGGGGGCCGGGAGCTGTTTTTT. It specifies CASSQVWMASGGRELFF.

This rearrangement joins TRBV4-1 to TRBJ1-6; D is perhaps TRBD1 (5 bases). Germline loops: CDR1 MGHRA, CDR2 YSYEKL. The CDR3 sequence is 14 residues long. V lost 1 base, J lost 14 bases, and 15 bases lay in between. Here the CDR3 DNA reads TGCGCCAGCAGCCAAGGAGTTTTCCCGGGGGCCCTCCACTTT. Translating it yields CASSQGVFPGALHF.

The V gene is TRBV28, the J gene TRBJ1-1; possibly TRBD1 for D (5 bases). The CDR3 length is 14 residues. Per the germline V gene, CDR1 is MDHEN and CDR2 is SYDVKM. V lost 4 bases to trimming and J lost 5 bases, with 14 bases between them. The DNA of the CDR3 is TGTGCCAGCAGTTCAGGGTGGGATGGGACTGAAGCTTTCTTT. Residues: CASSSGWDGTEAFF.

The chain combines TRBV2 with TRBJ2-7; tentatively, D is TRBD1 (6 bases). V dropped 7 bases and J dropped 1 base, with 20 bases sitting between them. This CDR3 contains 16 residues. Germline V gene lookup returns CDR1 SNHLY and CDR2 FYNNEI. The CDR3, as DNA: TGTGCCAGCATTGACAGCTACAGGGCGAGTTCCTACGAGCAGTACTTC. Encoded protein: CASIDSYRASSYEQYF.

This chain uses TRBV7-9 with TRBJ1-1; no clear D gene. Trimming took 1 base from V and 3 from J, leaving 6 bases between them. CDR1 and CDR2 (germline): SEHNR, FQNEAQ (reference sequence). The CDR3 spans 13 residues. CDR3 coding DNA: TGTGCCAGCAGCTTAGATCAGGACACTGAAGCTTTCTTT. Its protein is CASSLDQDTEAFF.

The V gene is TRBV4-3, the J gene TRBJ2-3; TRBD2 agrees at 10 bases. CDR1 and CDR2 (germline): LGHNA, YSLEER. With 2 bases clipped from V and 1 base from J, the junction kept 6 bases outside the gene matches. The CDR3 covers 17 residues. The CDR3: CASSQRSSGGGTDTQYF. The CDR3 DNA follows: TGCGCCAGCAGCCAAAGGTCTAGCGGGGGAGGCACAGATACGCAGTATTTT.

This rearrangement joins TRBV28 to TRBJ1-1, with TRBD1 matching over 10 bases. Germline loops: CDR1 MDHEN, CDR2 SYDVKM. Trimming at V came to 5 bases and at J to 0 bases, leaving 12 bases not matched to a gene. The CDR3 contains 18 residues. CDR3 loop: CASSPPVPGQGMNTEAFF. CDR3 DNA sequence: TGTGCCAGCAGTCCACCTGTCCCGGGACAGGGGATGAACACTGAAGCTTTCTTT.

The V call is TRBV21-1, the J call TRBJ2-7; TRBD2 was called by the table and not checked on the DNA. TRBV21-1 is a pseudogene segment. This CDR3 spans 13 amino acids. The CDR3 here is CAGLGRPPREQYF. The CDR3 DNA reads TGTGCCGGATTAGGGAGACCCCCTCGGGAGCAGTACTTC.

This chain connects TRBV5-8 to TRBJ1-1, with 7 bases aligning to TRBD1. Germline CDR1 and CDR2: SGHTS and YDEGEE. The CDR3 consists of 18 residues. V trimming: 0 bases; J trimming: 4 bases; junction bases outside the gene matches: 15. This CDR3 reads CASSLGRVRGGLGTEAFF. CDR3 in DNA: TGTGCCAGCAGCTTGGGTCGTGTCAGGGGGGGTTTGGGCACTGAAGCTTTCTTT.

This chain joins TRBV24-1 and TRBJ2-5, with D perhaps TRBD1 (6 bases). CDR1 is KGHDR, CDR2 SFDVKD, per germline. The CDR3 runs 15 residues. Trimming shortened V by 2 bases and J by 3 bases, and 12 bases separated the two germline ends. CDR3 in amino acids: CATSDSNEGEETQYF. The DNA for the CDR3 is TGTGCCACCAGTGATTCCAACGAGGGGGAAGAGACCCAGTACTTC.

Worth noting for this clone: At one of its ends the junction is not consistent with the germline gene, which may arise from a read error. The J gene is TRBJ1-2, the V gene TRBV7-8; possible D gene TRBD1, 5 bases. In germline, CDR1 is SGHVS, CDR2 FQNEAQ. The CDR3 is 16 residues long. As DNA, the CDR3 is TGTGCCAGCAGCCCCGAGGTTGGAGGAGGGGCCTATGGTTACACCTTC. Translating it yields CASSPEVGGGAYGYTF.

V usage is TRBV5-6 and J usage is TRBJ2-5; D possibly corresponds to TRBD2 (5 bases). CDR3 length: 11 residues. Germline V lookup: CDR1 SGHDT, CDR2 YYEEEE. V gave up 0 bases and J gave up 14 bases, with 11 bases separating them. The CDR3 sequence: CASSLAGYSYF. Here the CDR3 DNA reads TGTGCCAGCAGCTTGGCGGGGTACTCTTACTTC.